The 4 T cell receptor beta chains given below trace back to one sample, sequenced in a study of blood T cell repertoires in COVID-19 (dated by TCRdb to the early 2020s). Library preparation was by the immunoSEQ multiplex PCR assay. In its TCRdb copy, this immuneACCESS table keeps in-frame sequences only and misses some clones. Where compared with another copy, unresolved V genes explain less than half of these, and the others have no known cause. The sample table holds about 95,000 clones, of which about 90% were seen once. The ten largest clones represent 3% to 4% of the sample. The material sequenced was peripheral blood. These receptors all come from a woman in her 50s in a cohort sampled during active COVID-19.

The rearrangement joins TRBV7-2 to TRBJ2-7, with 7 bases identical to TRBD2. Germline V gene lookup returns CDR1 SGHTA and CDR2 FQGNSA. V lost 5 bases and J lost 2; bases outside the gene matches: 9. This CDR3 is 15 amino acids long. The CDR3 loop reads CASSGGGSRTYEQYF. The CDR3 DNA follows: TGTGCCAGCAGCGGGGGGGGGAGCCGGACCTACGAGCAGTACTTC.

V usage is TRBV7-9 and J usage is TRBJ1-1, with 8 bases fitting TRBD1. Per germline, CDR1 SEHNR and CDR2 FQNEAQ (reference sequence). CDR3 length: 15 residues. The junction had 8 bases not matched to a gene; V was cut back by 4 bases and J by 4 bases. In nucleotides, the CDR3 is TGTGCCAGCAGCTGGACAGGGCTGGAGGGCACTGAAGCTTTCTTT. Translation: CASSWTGLEGTEAFF.

This chain uses TRBV3-1 (or the pseudogene TRBV3-2) with TRBJ2-3, with 7 bases aligning to TRBD2. With V trimmed by 1 base and J by 6 bases, 10 bases remained unmatched. From germline, CDR1 is LGHDT and CDR2 YNNKEL (reference sequence). The CDR3 sequence is 16 residues long. As DNA, the CDR3 is TGTGCCAGCAGCCAAGTTGGGGGGGGGTTTATTGATACGCAGTATTTT. It translates to CASSQVGGGFIDTQYF.

The gene calls are TRBV6-1 and TRBJ1-6; weak D call: TRBD1 (6 bases). Between the trimmed V and J ends, which lost 4 bases and 7 bases, there was a span of 20 bases. The CDR3 has 17 residues. The germline V gene encodes CDR1 MNHNS and CDR2 SASEGT. For the CDR3, the DNA is TGTGCCAGCAGTGCCCATATAAGCACAGGGAGAAATTCACCCCTCCACTTT. Its protein is CASSAHISTGRNSPLHF.